This is a list of T cell receptor beta chains from one sample in a study of vaccination effects on CD4 cells after COVID-19. The method was immunoSEQ multiplex PCR; TCRdb's version includes in-frame clones alone and lacks a portion of them. Of fewer than 85,000 clones listed, around three quarters are singletons. Their antigens are not known. The sample was CD4+ T cells from PBMCs cultured with HCoV-OC43 spike peptides, taken after COVID-19 vaccination. The receptors stem from a human donor who received a COVID-19 vaccine. Each CDR3 is given with its conserved first and last residue. A D gene is named only where the DNA matches it firmly. Only some rows state a clone size, as once, few, many or a class for expanded clones.

clone size: NA
D gene: NA
J gene: TRBJ2-1
CDR3 length: 13
V gene: TRBV7-9
CDR3 DNA: TGTGCCAGCAGCTTATTCTCCTACAATGAGCAGTTCTTC
CDR3 protein: CASSLFSYNEQFF

clone size: NA
D gene: NA
J gene: TRBJ2-5
CDR3 length: 15
V gene: TRBV5-1
CDR3 DNA: TGCGCCAGCAGCTTGTTAGGTCAGATTGCAGAGACCCAGTACTTC
CDR3 protein: CASSLLGQIAETQYF

clone size: NA
D gene: NA
J gene: TRBJ2-4
CDR3 length: 14
V gene: TRBV28
CDR3 DNA: TGTGCCAGCAGTCGCCCAGGAGCCAAAAACATTCAGTACTTC
CDR3 protein: CASSRPGAKNIQYF

clone size: few
D gene: NA
J gene: TRBJ2-1
CDR3 length: 15
V gene: TRBV5-1
CDR3 DNA: TGCGCCAGCAGCGCAGGTCAGGGATCCTACAATGAGCAGTTCTTC
CDR3 protein: CASSAGQGSYNEQFF

clone size: NA
D gene: NA
J gene: TRBJ1-1
CDR3 length: 12
V gene: TRBV29-1
CDR3 DNA: TGCAGCGATCTGACAGGGAACACTGAAGCTTTCTTT
CDR3 protein: CSDLTGNTEAFF

clone size: NA
D gene: NA
J gene: TRBJ2-1
CDR3 length: 13
V gene: TRBV18
CDR3 DNA: TGTGCCAGCTCGCCTTCTACCTACAATGAGCAGTTCTTC
CDR3 protein: CASSPSTYNEQFF

clone size: NA
D gene: NA
J gene: TRBJ2-5
CDR3 length: 13
V gene: TRBV5-1
CDR3 DNA: TGCGCCAGCAGCTACGGGGGACAAGAGACCCAGTACTTC
CDR3 protein: CASSYGGQETQYF

clone size: NA
D gene: NA
J gene: TRBJ2-1
CDR3 length: 14
V gene: TRBV9
CDR3 DNA: TGTGCCAGCAGCGTATACCTCTTTGCCCCCGAGCAGTTCTTC
CDR3 protein: CASSVYLFAPEQFF

clone size: NA
D gene: NA
J gene: TRBJ2-5
CDR3 length: 12
V gene: TRBV7-8
CDR3 DNA: TGTGCCAGCAGCTTAGCGGGGGAGACCCAGTACTTC
CDR3 protein: CASSLAGETQYF

clone size: NA
D gene: NA
J gene: TRBJ1-1
CDR3 length: 15
V gene: TRBV12-2
CDR3 DNA: TGTGCAAGTCGCTTAGCAGACAGGGAGGACACTGAAGCTTTCTTT
CDR3 protein: CASRLADREDTEAFF

clone size: once
D gene: NA
J gene: TRBJ2-5
CDR3 length: 13
V gene: TRBV18
CDR3 DNA: TGTGCCAGCTCACCAAGCCAGGAGGAGACCCAGTACTTC
CDR3 protein: CASSPSQEETQYF

clone size: few
D gene: TRBD1
J gene: TRBJ1-5
CDR3 length: 14
V gene: TRBV5-1
CDR3 DNA: TGCGCCAGCAGCTCGGGACAGGGGAATCAGCCCCAGCATTTT
CDR3 protein: CASSSGQGNQPQHF

clone size: NA
D gene: NA
J gene: TRBJ2-1
CDR3 length: 13
V gene: TRBV6-6
CDR3 DNA: TGTGCCAGCAAAAGAGACCTCTACAATGAGCAGTTCTTC
CDR3 protein: CASKRDLYNEQFF

clone size: NA
D gene: NA
J gene: TRBJ2-3
CDR3 length: 12
V gene: TRBV2
CDR3 DNA: TGTGCCAGCAGTTCTCAGGGGGGGACGCAGTATTTT
CDR3 protein: CASSSQGGTQYF

clone size: NA
D gene: NA
J gene: TRBJ2-3
CDR3 length: 14
V gene: TRBV5-1
CDR3 DNA: TGCGCCAGCAGCTTGGCGCAGAGCACAGATACGCAGTATTTT
CDR3 protein: CASSLAQSTDTQYF

clone size: NA
D gene: TRBD1
J gene: TRBJ1-3
CDR3 length: 15
V gene: TRBV4-1
CDR3 DNA: TGCGCCAGCAGCCAACCTTCTCCACAGGGGGACACCATATATTTT
CDR3 protein: CASSQPSPQGDTIYF

clone size: NA
D gene: NA
J gene: TRBJ2-1
CDR3 length: 15
V gene: TRBV7-2
CDR3 DNA: TGTGCCAGCAGCTTAATCGACTACAGCGACAATGAGCAGTTCTTC
CDR3 protein: CASSLIDYSDNEQFF

clone size: NA
D gene: NA
J gene: TRBJ2-5
CDR3 length: 14
V gene: TRBV5-4
CDR3 DNA: TGTGCCAGCAGCTTGCGGGCAGGGAAAGAGACCCAGTACTTC
CDR3 protein: CASSLRAGKETQYF

clone size: once
D gene: NA
J gene: TRBJ2-3
CDR3 length: 14
V gene: TRBV18
CDR3 DNA: TGTGCCAGCTCACCAGAGAGGGTTACAGATACGCAGTATTTT
CDR3 protein: CASSPERVTDTQYF

clone size: NA
D gene: NA
J gene: TRBJ2-5
CDR3 length: 16
V gene: TRBV2
CDR3 DNA: TGTGCCAGCAGTGGCTCTCTTTGGGGGGAAGGGGAGACCCAGTACTTC
CDR3 protein: CASSGSLWGEGETQYF

clone size: NA
D gene: NA
J gene: TRBJ2-3
CDR3 length: 14
V gene: TRBV7-9
CDR3 DNA: TGTGCCAGCAGCTCCGCCCGGGTGACAGATACGCAGTATTTT
CDR3 protein: CASSSARVTDTQYF

clone size: NA
D gene: TRBD1
J gene: TRBJ1-5
CDR3 length: 13
V gene: TRBV6-5
CDR3 DNA: TGTGCCAGCACCAAGGACAGGGACCAGCCCCAGCATTTT
CDR3 protein: CASTKDRDQPQHF

clone size: NA
D gene: TRBD1
J gene: TRBJ2-1
CDR3 length: 15
V gene: TRBV7-3
CDR3 DNA: TGTGCCAGCAGCAGTGGTGGGACAGGCTACAATGAGCAGTTCTTC
CDR3 protein: CASSSGGTGYNEQFF

clone size: NA
D gene: NA
J gene: TRBJ1-2
CDR3 length: 14
V gene: TRBV7-2
CDR3 DNA: TGTGCCAGCAGCTTAGGCCTCCGAAACTATGGCTACACCTTC
CDR3 protein: CASSLGLRNYGYTF